A single sample gave rise to the 21 T cell receptor beta chains below, sequenced in a study of blood T cells in healthy people across ages. The second PCR ran about 6 to 12 cycles with a sample-barcoded 5' primer and J-beta primers. TCRdb recomputed calls from the 5' RACE reads with MiXCR, one row per CDR3 protein. The sample yields 500,000 to 550,000 distinct CDR3 sequences, around 24% seen once. These data also formed part of another study, on T cells of mothers and their children.

Sequencing was performed on blood. These receptors were taken from a boy younger than 18 in good health.

The genes are TRBV6-1 and TRBJ1-5, with D maybe TRBD1 (5 bases). The length of the CDR3 is 14 residues. The germline V and J ends were trimmed by 1 base and 5 bases, with 9 bases remaining between them. Per germline, CDR1 MNHNS and CDR2 SASEGT. For the CDR3, the DNA is TGTGCCAGCAGTGAAGGGGGGACCGATCAGCCCCAGCATTTT. It specifies CASSEGGTDQPQHF.

The rearrangement joins TRBV12-3 or TRBV12-4 to TRBJ2-7; the D call may be TRBD1 or TRBD2 (5 bases each). With 5 bases removed from V and 2 bases from J, the gap between germline ends came to 7 bases. The CDR3 is made up of 12 amino acids. CDR3 in amino acids: CASSMGPYEQYF. In DNA, the CDR3 is TGTGCCAGCAGTATGGGACCCTACGAGCAGTACTTC.

There are a few counts of this clonotype. V and J are TRBV5-6 and TRBJ2-1; 7 bases are shared with TRBD1. Germline V gene sequence: CDR1 SGHDT, CDR2 YYEEEE. There are 14 residues in the CDR3. V dropped 4 bases and J dropped 9; count of bases not matched to a gene: 10. The CDR3 sequence: CASSGATGLGEQFF. DNA for the CDR3: TGTGCCAGCAGCGGGGCGACAGGGCTTGGTGAGCAGTTCTTC. The full variable domain, its missing parts supplied by reference TRBV5-6 and TRBJ2-1, is DAGVTQSPTHLIKTRGQQVTLRCSPKSGHDTVSWYQQALGQGPQFIFQYYEEEERQRGNFPDRFSGHQFPNYSSELNVNALLLGDSALYLCASSGATGLGEQFFGPGTRLTVL.

About this clonotype itself: An end of the junction differs from the germline gene, which may be a read error. The V call is TRBV20-1, the J call TRBJ1-1; possible D gene TRBD1, 6 bases. Germline values: CDR1 DFQATT, CDR2 SNEGSKA (reference sequence). CDR3 length: 16 residues. As DNA, the CDR3 is TGCAGTGCTAGAGATCCCAATGGACAGCTGAACACTGAAGCTTCCTTT. Its translation is CSARDPNGQLNTEASF.

This sequence joins TRBV27 and TRBJ2-1; TRBD1 matches 7 bases. Per germline, CDR1 MNHEY and CDR2 SMNVEV (reference sequence). The CDR3 sequence is 13 residues long. Trimming took 6 bases from V and 3 from J; bases not matched to a gene: 2. CDR3 DNA: TGTGCCAGCAGGGGACAGCTCTACAATGAGCAGTTCTTC. Protein sequence: CASRGQLYNEQFF.

This clonotype was seen a few times. The V call is TRBV20-1, the J call TRBJ2-2, with D tentatively TRBD2 (6 bases). The V gene's germline CDR1 is DFQATT and CDR2 SNEGSKA (reference sequence). The CDR3 contains 15 residues. Trimming took off 4 bases at V and 5 bases at J, with 17 bases between the two ends. The DNA for the CDR3 is TGCAGTGCTACAAGACCGGGACTGACGACCGGGGAGCTGTTTTTT. Its protein is CSATRPGLTTGELFF.

The chain carries TRBV10-3 and TRBJ2-1, with 11 bases matching TRBD2. J lost 2 bases, V lost 4 bases, and 10 bases had no gene match. The CDR3 consists of 18 residues. Germline V CDR1 and CDR2: ENHRY, SYGVKD. The CDR3 DNA reads TGTGCCATCAGTGGAGGAACTAGCGGGGGAGAACCCTACAATGAGCAGTTCTTC. Protein: CAISGGTSGGEPYNEQFF.

This clonotype has only a few counts. The chain uses TRBV7-9 and TRBJ2-7; 7 bases align to TRBD2. Unmatched junction bases numbered 13, after V lost 3 bases and J lost 2 bases. CDR1 SEHNR and CDR2 FQNEAQ come from the germline V gene (reference sequence). CDR3 size: 17 residues. The CDR3 DNA sequence: TGTGCCAGCAGCTTCCCAAAGTCAGGGAGGGAGGCCTACGAGCAGTACTTC. Protein: CASSFPKSGREAYEQYF.

The sample holds a few counts of this clonotype. CDR3 sequence reads: CASSHELAGTNNEQFF. CDR3 in DNA: TGTGCCAGCAGCCATGAACTAGCGGGGACTAACAATGAGCAGTTCTTC. This chain links TRBV3-1 with TRBJ2-5, with 10 bases lining up with TRBD2. The J call may be mistaken, given a closer DNA end match to TRBJ2-1. CDR1 and CDR2 (germline): LGHDT, YNNKEL (reference sequence). CDR3 size: 16 residues.

This clonotype was recorded a few times. The CDR3 DNA reads as TGTGCCAGCTCACCCTCACAGGGGAACACTGAAGCTTTCTTT. Amino acids: CASSPSQGNTEAFF. The chain joins TRBV18 to TRBJ1-1, with a possible D match to TRBD1 (6 bases). The CDR3 runs to 14 residues. CDR1 and CDR2 from the germline V gene are KGHSH and LQKENI. Trimming removed 3 bases at V and 1 base at J, with 9 bases between.

The V gene is TRBV7-2, the J gene TRBJ2-5; D assignment may be TRBD1 or TRBD2 (6 bases each). Germline-derived CDR1 and CDR2 are SGHTA and FQGNSA. V was clipped by 5 bases and J by 5 bases, with 21 bases between them. There are 16 residues in the CDR3. CDR3 loop: CASSTGAGATLETQYF. CDR3 in DNA: TGTGCCAGCAGCACGGGGGCAGGGGCAACGCTCGAGACCCAGTACTTC. Supplemented by reference TRBV7-2 and TRBJ2-5, the full variable domain reads GAGVSQSPSNKVTEKGKDVELRCDPISGHTALYWYRQSLGQGLEFLIYFQGNSAPDKSGLPSDRFSAERTGGSVSTLTIQRTQQEDSAVYLCASSTGAGATLETQYFGPGTRLLVL.

The V gene is TRBV27, the J gene TRBJ1-4; 7 nucleotides align to TRBD1. CDR3 size: 16 residues. Trimming at V came to 2 bases and at J to 12 bases, leaving 15 bases not matched to a gene. CDR1 MNHEY and CDR2 SMNVEV come from the germline V gene (reference sequence). For the CDR3, the DNA is TGTGCCAGCAGTTTAAGGGGGACAGCTACTCTTTCGGAACTGTTTTTT. Translated: CASSLRGTATLSELFF.

The chain combines TRBV5-1 with TRBJ2-5, with 8 bases lining up with TRBD1. The CDR3 is 13 residues long. Trimming cost V 6 bases and J 4 bases; bases outside gene matches: 5. Germline V gives CDR1 SGHRS, CDR2 YFSETQ. CDR3 sequence reads: CASNQGARETQYF. The CDR3, as DNA: TGCGCCAGCAACCAGGGGGCGAGAGAGACCCAGTACTTC.

This clonotype was counted ten times or more. The CDR3 loop is CASSFLLMRESSYNEQFF. CDR3 bases: TGTGCCAGCAGCTTCCTACTAATGCGGGAGAGCTCCTACAATGAGCAGTTCTTC. The V and J genes are TRBV7-2 and TRBJ2-1; 7 bases agree with TRBD2. The CDR3 is made up of 18 amino acids. Per germline, CDR1 SGHTA and CDR2 FQGNSA. V gave up 3 bases and J gave up 0 bases; unmatched junction bases: 11.

This clonotype was observed a few times. No conserved phenylalanine or tryptophan ends this CDR3, so it is likely a read error. The chain has TRBV7-9 and TRBJ2-1; no clear D. The J call is uncertain, as TRBJ2-7 better fits the DNA end. The CDR3 runs 11 residues. The V gene's germline CDR1 is SEHNR and CDR2 FQNEAQ (reference sequence). The CDR3 is CASSFSYEQYL. CDR3 nucleotides: TGTGCCAGCAGCTTTTCCTACGAGCAGTACCTC.

This clonotype was observed a handful of times. The chain employs TRBV24-1 and TRBJ2-1; maybe TRBD1 (5 bases). The V gene lost 1 base and the J gene lost 9 bases, with 12 bases spanning the gap. Germline V gene lookup returns CDR1 KGHDR and CDR2 SFDVKD. This CDR3 has 14 amino acids. The CDR3 spells CATSDLARAGEQFF. CDR3 bases: TGTGCCACCAGTGATTTAGCCAGGGCTGGTGAGCAGTTCTTC.

V gene TRBV28 combines with J gene TRBJ2-7, with D possibly matching TRBD2 (6 bases). The CDR3 length is 14 residues. Trimming pared 7 bases from V and 4 bases from J, leaving 17 bases between. Germline V CDR1 and CDR2: MDHEN, SYDVKM. The CDR3 sequence: CASNMRPGRYEQYF. The CDR3 DNA is TGTGCCAGCAATATGCGGCCGGGGAGGTACGAGCAGTACTTC.

The V and J genes are TRBV20-1 and TRBJ1-1, with D possibly TRBD1 on 6 matching bases. The CDR3 has 14 residues. Germline V gene sequence: CDR1 DFQATT, CDR2 SNEGSKA (reference sequence). The CDR3 DNA reads TGCGGCTCCTGGGGGGCCACAGGGCACACTGAAGCTTTCTTT. It translates to CGSWGATGHTEAFF.

The gene calls are TRBV27 and TRBJ2-5; D gene ambiguous. This CDR3 contains 16 residues. V lost 0 bases and J lost 1, with 12 bases in between. Germline CDR1 and CDR2: MNHEY and SMNVEV (reference sequence). The CDR3 DNA sequence: TGTGCCAGCAGTTTATCAATAGACGGATTCCAAGAGACCCAGTACTTC. Translated: CASSLSIDGFQETQYF.

This clonotype showed up just a few times. The chain uses TRBV5-8 and TRBJ2-5; no firm D call. Judging by the DNA end, TRBJ2-7 fits better; the J call may be wrong. Germline-derived CDR1 and CDR2 are SGHTS and YDEGEE. CDR3 length: 11 amino acids. The CDR3 loop is CASSLIDEQYF. In nucleotides, the CDR3 is TGTGCCAGCAGCTTGATCGACGAGCAGTACTTC.

CDR3 in DNA: TGTGCCATCAGTGATGGGGGGGCCTACGAGCAGTACTTC. It translates to CAISDGGAYEQYF. This chain uses TRBV10-3 with TRBJ2-7; 7 positions agree with TRBD2. After removal of 3 bases from V and 2 bases from J, the junction contained 1 base not matched to a gene. CDR3 length equals 13 residues. Germline V gives CDR1 ENHRY, CDR2 SYGVKD.